These 15 T cell receptor beta chains originate from one sample sequenced in a study of T cell responses to AZD1222 COVID-19 vaccine. Measured with immunoSEQ multiplex PCR; TCRdb has only the in-frame clones, and not every one. Among approximately 90,000 clones listed, approximately 89% were seen once. The sequencing used peripheral blood, collected on day 0 of AZD1222 vaccination. Every receptor here comes from an adult in good health.

The chain recombines TRBV10-2 with TRBJ2-2; the match to TRBD2 covers 10 bases. The germline CDR1 and CDR2 sequences are WSHSY and SAAADI. The ends lost 3 bases at V and 4 bases at J; junction bases unmatched: 5. The CDR3 runs 16 residues. CDR3 sequence (DNA): TGCGCCAGCAGTGACCCCGCTAGCGGGGGCACCGGGGAGCTGTTTTTT. As protein: CASSDPASGGTGELFF.

V usage is TRBV6-5 and J usage is TRBJ2-7; 7 nucleotides match TRBD2. J gave up 7 bases and V 8 bases, and 5 bases lay outside the gene matches. The length of the CDR3 is 11 residues. Germline loops: CDR1 MNHEY, CDR2 SVGAGI. CDR3 DNA sequence: TGTGCCAGCCAGCAGCGGGATGAGCAGTACTTC. Its protein product is CASQQRDEQYF.

V usage is TRBV10-3 and J usage is TRBJ2-3; 9 nucleotides line up with TRBD2. The trim removed 4 bases at V and 2 bases at J, leaving 16 bases unmatched. The CDR3 sequence is 19 residues long. Germline CDR1 ENHRY, CDR2 SYGVKD. CDR3 protein: CAISGGGTSTGVTTDTQYF. CDR3 DNA sequence: TGTGCCATCAGTGGGGGGGGGACTAGCACAGGTGTGACCACAGATACGCAGTATTTT.

The gene calls are TRBV11-2 and TRBJ2-7, with TRBD2 as a possible D gene (5 bases). Per the germline V gene, CDR1 is SGHAT and CDR2 is FQNNGV. CDR3 size: 12 residues. V was trimmed by 5 bases and J by 3 bases, leaving 8 bases between them. The CDR3 reads CASSEDYYEQYF. The DNA of the CDR3 is TGTGCCAGCAGCGAAGACTACTACGAGCAGTACTTC.

The V and J genes are TRBV6-1 and TRBJ1-3, with 10 nucleotides matching TRBD1. This CDR3 is 16 amino acids long. CDR1 is MNHNS and CDR2 is SASEGT in the germline V gene. V shed 4 bases and J 4 bases; nucleotides not matched to a gene: 7. The CDR3 region is CASSATGGPGGNTIYF. The CDR3, as DNA: TGTGCCAGCAGTGCGACAGGGGGCCCGGGAGGAAACACCATATATTTT.

This rearrangement joins TRBV27 to TRBJ2-7, with D possibly matching TRBD2 (5 bases). CDR1 and CDR2 (germline): MNHEY, SMNVEV (reference sequence). Trimming took off 2 bases at V and 4 bases at J, with 12 bases between the two ends. The CDR3 totals 14 residues. This CDR3 reads CASSLNRGTYEQYF. CDR3 in DNA: TGTGCCAGCAGTTTAAACCGGGGTACGTACGAGCAGTACTTC.

The chain couples TRBV2 to TRBJ2-7; no clear D. Germline CDR1 and CDR2: SNHLY and FYNNEI. V lost 4 bases, J lost 7 bases, and 14 bases lay in between. The CDR3 runs to 13 residues. CDR3 sequence reads: CASSGSPRGEQYF. In DNA form, the CDR3 reads TGTGCCAGCAGTGGTAGCCCACGTGGGGAGCAGTACTTC.

This chain links TRBV4-3 with TRBJ2-2, with 12 bases matching TRBD1. Germline V gene data show CDR1 as LGHNA and CDR2 as YSLEER. The V and J ends lost 3 bases and 4 bases, in that order; junction bases with no gene match: 9. This CDR3 is 18 amino acids long. CDR3: CASSHLGTGGKGTGELFF. The CDR3, as DNA: TGCGCCAGCAGCCACCTGGGGACAGGGGGCAAAGGCACCGGGGAGCTGTTTTTT.

The chain links TRBV5-8 to TRBJ2-1; no definite D call. V gave up 0 bases and J gave up 2 bases, with 6 bases separating them. This CDR3 has 14 amino acids. Germline loops: CDR1 SGHTS, CDR2 YDEGEE. This CDR3 is CASSLVETYNEQFF. In DNA, the CDR3 is TGTGCCAGCAGCTTGGTAGAGACCTACAATGAGCAGTTCTTC.

The CDR3 nucleotides read TGCGCCAGCAGCCAAGATTACCGACAGGACGGGAATCAGCCCCAGCATTTT. It specifies CASSQDYRQDGNQPQHF. The chain joins TRBV4-1 to TRBJ1-5, with a weak D call TRBD1 (6 bases). CDR1 MGHRA and CDR2 YSYEKL come from the germline V gene. The CDR3 loop spans 17 amino acids. Trimming cost V 0 bases and J 4 bases, with 16 bases left between them.

A few counts support this clone. The CDR3 is CASSLRDRGKINEQFF. The CDR3 DNA sequence: TGTGCCAGCTCACTACGCGACAGGGGAAAGATAAATGAGCAGTTCTTC. The J gene is TRBJ2-1, the V gene TRBV18; TRBD1 matches at 8 bases. Germline loops: CDR1 KGHSH, CDR2 LQKENI. CDR3 length: 16 residues. V trimming: 4 bases; J trimming: 7 bases; junction bases outside the gene matches: 12.

The chain carries TRBV30 and TRBJ1-3; D ambiguous. Germline CDR1 and CDR2: GTSNPN and SVGIG (reference sequence). V was pared by 0 bases and J by 3 bases, with 6 bases between. This CDR3 has 13 amino acids. Here the CDR3 DNA reads TGTGCCTGGAGTGTAAGTGTTGGAAACACCATATATTTT. It encodes CAWSVSVGNTIYF.

This sequence joins TRBV7-9 and TRBJ1-4; D ambiguous. The V end lost 5 bases, the J end lost 0 bases, and 4 bases lay between the germline ends. Germline V CDR1 and CDR2: SEHNR, FQNEAQ (reference sequence). The CDR3 has 13 residues. DNA of the CDR3: TGTGCCAGCAGCAGCACAACTAATGAAAAACTGTTTTTT. Residues: CASSSTTNEKLFF.

This clone was observed a few times. The chain employs TRBV7-8 and TRBJ2-1; D not resolved. Germline lookup yields CDR1 SGHVS and CDR2 FQNEAQ. The V end was cut by 6 bases, the J end by 8 bases, with 8 bases between. CDR3 length equals 11 residues. The CDR3 DNA follows: TGTGCCAGCAGGAGAGACCATGAGCAGTTCTTC. Its protein is CASRRDHEQFF.

V usage is TRBV30 and J usage is TRBJ1-2, with TRBD1 as a possible D gene (6 bases). The CDR3 is 13 residues long. Germline CDR1 GTSNPN, CDR2 SVGIG (reference sequence). The germline V and J ends were trimmed by 3 bases and 4 bases, with 12 bases remaining between them. The CDR3 sequence is CAWSPTGLYGYTF. In nucleotides, the CDR3 is TGTGCCTGGAGCCCAACAGGGCTCTATGGCTACACCTTC.